In its sample, the clone carrying this T cell receptor (beta chain) was seen many times. Its antigen is as yet unknown. With the read ending 3 residues before the CDR3 end, the germline J gene is used to fill in that end. The sample is drawn from a study of T cell clonality in common variable immunodeficiency. Trimming cost V 0 bases and J 5 bases, with 9 bases left between them. Germline CDR1 SGDLS, CDR2 YYNGEE. The CDR3 spans 13 residues. Study findings and constraints: Reportedly, TCR beta sequences from common variable immunodeficiency showed fewer deletions and N-nucleotide insertions. Repertoire-complication correlations in CVID were limited by patient heterogeneity.

CVID and control samples used equivalent genomic DNA input. Sequencing was performed with immunoSEQ multiplex PCR; in TCRdb, only in-frame clones are kept and a portion is missing. This sample comprises approximately 60,000 clones, none seen once only. Donors gave roughly 5 to 8.5 ml heparinized peripheral whole blood. This sequence joins TRBV9 and TRBJ2-7, with unresolved D. The sequence derives from a person aged 18 to 75 in good health. Material for sequencing was peripheral blood mononuclear cells. The chain's CDR3 is CASSVARLDEQYF. CDR3 DNA, as far as it was read: TGTGCCAGCAGCGTAGCGAGGTTGGACGAG.